The 13 T cell receptor beta chains below all came from one sample that was sequenced in a study of blood T cells in healthy people across ages. A second about 6 to 12 cycle PCR used barcoded and J-beta primers. TCRdb independently ran MiXCR on the 5' RACE reads; one entry per CDR3 protein. The table includes roughly 680,000 distinct CDR3 sequences, 21% detected once. The sample comprised blood. The receptors originated from a man between 65 and 79 years old in good health.

In nucleotides, the CDR3 is TGTGCCAGCAGAGGAACGGGAAGGCTGTTTTTT. As protein: CASRGTGRLFF. The chain employs TRBV6-5 and TRBJ1-4, with D unclear. This CDR3 contains 11 residues. V was clipped by 6 bases and J by 14 bases, with 13 bases between them. Germline-derived CDR1 and CDR2 are MNHEY and SVGAGI.

On this clonotype: A much larger clonotype is one base distant, so this may be a read error. V gene TRBV4-1 combines with J gene TRBJ2-7; 8 nucleotides agree with TRBD2. From germline, CDR1 is MGHRA and CDR2 YSYEKL. This CDR3 comprises 15 residues. Trimming removed 4 bases from V and 3 bases from J; junction bases left unmatched: 8. CDR3 loop: CASSPGLVGVYEQYF. The DNA for the CDR3 is TGCGCCAGCAGCCCGGGACTAGTGGGAGTCTACGAGCAGTACTTC.

This clonotype was picked up a small number of times. This rearrangement joins TRBV15 to TRBJ2-1; tentatively, D is TRBD2 (5 bases). The CDR3 runs 15 residues. Trimming removed 8 bases from V and 4 bases from J, with 18 bases in between. Germline V lookup: CDR1 LNHNV, CDR2 YYDKDF (reference sequence). The CDR3 loop reads CATGVEVVGYNEQFF. The CDR3 DNA reads as TGTGCCACCGGTGTGGAGGTTGTAGGGTACAATGAGCAGTTCTTC.

The rearrangement links TRBV20-1 to TRBJ2-5; D unclear. Germline-derived CDR1 and CDR2 are DFQATT and SNEGSKA (reference sequence). Trimming took off 3 bases at V and 11 bases at J, with 16 bases between the two ends. The length of the CDR3 is 12 residues. CDR3 DNA: TGCAGTGCTAGTAATTTAGTTGACGCGCAGTACTTC. Translation: CSASNLVDAQYF.

A few counts support this clonotype. The chain recombines TRBV3-1 with TRBJ2-3; D is ambiguous. The germline V gene encodes CDR1 LGHDT and CDR2 YNNKEL (reference sequence). CDR3 length equals 11 residues. Trimming removed 1 base from V and 6 bases from J, with 2 bases in between. As DNA, the CDR3 is TGTGCCAGCAGCCAAGTGGATACGCAGTATTTT. Translation: CASSQVDTQYF.

The V gene is TRBV5-5, the J gene TRBJ2-5, with 7 bases matching TRBD1. The J call may be in error: the DNA end matches TRBJ2-1 better. The CDR3 contains 17 residues. The germline V gene has CDR1 SGHKS and CDR2 YYEKEE (reference sequence). CDR3 amino acids: CASSSRGSGQTYNEQFF. In DNA form, the CDR3 reads TGTGCCAGCAGCTCCAGAGGATCGGGACAGACCTACAATGAGCAGTTCTTC.

The rearrangement joins TRBV7-8 to TRBJ2-7; 9 nucleotides agree with TRBD2. Germline V gene lookup returns CDR1 SGHVS and CDR2 FQNEAQ. The CDR3 has 20 residues. V gave up 3 bases and J gave up 3 bases; unmatched junction bases: 21. This CDR3 reads CASSFPDLSGRGLADYEQYF. The CDR3 DNA follows: TGTGCCAGCAGCTTCCCAGACCTTAGCGGGAGAGGCCTGGCTGACTACGAGCAGTACTTC. Together with reference TRBV7-8 and TRBJ2-7, the CDR3 gives the full variable domain: GAGVSQSPRYKVAKRGQDVALRCDPISGHVSLFWYQQALGQGPEFLTYFQNEAQLDKSGLPSDRFFAERPEGSVSTLKIQRTQQEDSAVYLCASSFPDLSGRGLADYEQYFGPGTRLTVT.

The rearrangement links TRBV7-8 to TRBJ1-1; D gene unclear. The CDR3 is 15 amino acids. Trimming removed 0 bases at V and 1 base at J, with 9 bases between. Germline lookup yields CDR1 SGHVS and CDR2 FQNEAQ. The CDR3 DNA reads TGTGCCAGCAGCTTAGCGTTACCAGGGAACACTGAAGCTTTCTTT. Amino acid sequence: CASSLALPGNTEAFF.

The chain has TRBV6-2 or TRBV6-3 and TRBJ2-1, with D hard to call. The V gene's germline CDR1 is MNHEY and CDR2 SVGEGT. The V end lost 6 bases, the J end lost 2 bases, and 14 bases lay between the germline ends. The CDR3 length is 15 residues. The CDR3 DNA is TGTGCCAGCAGCCCCGGGCCTATCCCCTACAATGAGCAGTTCTTC. Amino acids: CASSPGPIPYNEQFF.

The chain carries TRBV5-5 and TRBJ2-2; TRBD2 might be the D (6 bases). Deletions cut 6 bases from V and 1 base from J, with 16 bases between. The germline gives CDR1 SGHKS, CDR2 YYEKEE (reference sequence). The CDR3 sequence is 16 residues long. CDR3: CASTTREVLNTGELFF. The CDR3 region has the DNA TGTGCCAGCACCACAAGGGAGGTCCTGAACACCGGGGAGCTGTTTTTT.

The rearrangement links TRBV4-1 to TRBJ2-1; a possible D gene is TRBD1 (6 bases). Matching the DNA end better, TRBJ2-7 makes the J call doubtful. The CDR3 has 15 residues. CDR1 and CDR2 from the germline V gene are MGHRA and YSYEKL. The CDR3 spells CASSQTQGGVYEQYF. The CDR3 region has the DNA TGCGCCAGCAGCCAAACACAGGGCGGCGTCTACGAGCAGTACTTC.

This clonotype appeared a few times. This sequence joins TRBV4-3 and TRBJ2-1; 8 positions agree with TRBD2. CDR3 length equals 15 residues. Looked up from germline, CDR1 is LGHNA and CDR2 is YSLEER. V lost 2 bases to trimming and J lost 3 bases; unmatched junction nucleotides: 3. This CDR3 reads CASSQSGRFYNEQFF. The DNA of the CDR3 is TGCGCCAGCAGCCAAAGCGGGAGATTCTACAATGAGCAGTTCTTC.

Many counts were recorded for this clonotype. The V and J genes are TRBV3-1 and TRBJ2-7; 10 bases align to TRBD2. CDR1 LGHDT and CDR2 YNNKEL come from the germline V gene (reference sequence). Trimming removed 2 bases from V and 6 bases from J; junction bases left unmatched: 4. The length of the CDR3 is 14 residues. CDR3 in DNA: TGTGCCAGCAGCCAACCGGGACTAGCGAGCGAGCAGTACTTC. Translation: CASSQPGLASEQYF.